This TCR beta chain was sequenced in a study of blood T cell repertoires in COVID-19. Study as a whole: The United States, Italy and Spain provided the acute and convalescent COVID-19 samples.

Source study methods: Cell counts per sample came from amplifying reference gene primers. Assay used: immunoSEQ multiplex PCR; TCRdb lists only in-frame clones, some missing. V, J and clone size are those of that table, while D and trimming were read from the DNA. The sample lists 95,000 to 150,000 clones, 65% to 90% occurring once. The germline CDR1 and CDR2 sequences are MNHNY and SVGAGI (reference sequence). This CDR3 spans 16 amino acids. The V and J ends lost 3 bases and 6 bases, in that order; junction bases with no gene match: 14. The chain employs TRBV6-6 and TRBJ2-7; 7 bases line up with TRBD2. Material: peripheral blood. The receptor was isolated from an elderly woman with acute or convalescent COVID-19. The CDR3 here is CASSYLSPGGVGEQYF. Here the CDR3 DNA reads TGTGCCAGCAGTTATCTCTCGCCGGGGGGTGTCGGCGAGCAGTACTTC.